This T cell receptor (beta chain) was profiled in a study of blood T cell repertoires in COVID-19 (dated by TCRdb to 2019 to 2021). Turning to the overall study: Samples from collaborators originated in the United States, Italy and Spain and spanned both the acute and convalescent phases of COVID-19. The prospective study material was composed of cDNA or gDNA derived from T cells, B-cell-depleted T cells, or PBMCs. Deeply sampled blood TCRbeta repertoires from subjects exposed to, actively infected with, or recovered from COVID-19 were included in the dataset. The repertoires were released in a freely available public database meant as a resource for research on the immune response to SARS-CoV-2. Samples were obtained from the ongoing ImmuneRACE study (first 160 participants) and from some 1,200 subjects provided by 6 global collaborators. The sample metadata nearly always contained a de-identified subject ID, COVID-19 status, age in years and sex. HLA class I and class II types, where available, came from metadata supplied by the sample provider rather than from assay-based typing.

V ends up 0 bases short and J 1 base short, with an unmatched junction base count of 4. CDR1 and CDR2 are read off the germline V gene as SGHRS and YFSETQ. The CDR3 numbers 15 residues from cysteine through phenylalanine. The CDR3 DNA has 45 bases and is translated from base 1. Results and caveats for the whole study, not just this receptor: The quantity of clinical and demographic metadata differed by source and by participant and was supplied without curation.

Collaborating institutions collected whole blood in K2EDTA tubes following their own protocols. For TCRbeta analysis, collaborator samples were shipped as frozen whole blood, as isolated PBMCs, or as DNA extracted from either sample type. Remarks on this clone: Its antigen remains undetermined. No base-level quality is on record; no much larger clone is a single base apart.

TCRbeta CDR3 regions were amplified from genomic DNA using the immunoSEQ Assay, a bias-controlled multiplex PCR. The original pipeline was this. The number of nucleated cells in each sample was estimated from the amplification of reference gene primers within the assay. To quantify the absolute abundance of each unique TCRbeta CDR3 rearrangement, sequence reads were collapsed and filtered. For each sample, productive Simpson clonality was calculated as the square root of Simpson's diversity index over productive rearrangements. Here the immuneACCESS table is served through TCRdb, limited to in-frame sequences with V and J called. Missing clones are a known gap in these copies; in checked studies unresolved V genes cover under half, and the rest lacks a known reason. That table furnishes V, J and clone size, whereas the DNA furnished D and trimming. For this sample the table gives around 75,000 clones, of which around nine tenths were detected only once. The ten largest clones add up to 1.4% of the sample.

The specimen sequenced was peripheral blood. The origin of this receptor is a human donor in a cohort sampled during active COVID-19. The receptor chain draws on TRBV5-1 and TRBJ2-7, and 7 bases in between align with TRBD1. The CDR3 reads as follows: CASSLAAGGSYEQYF. The bases are TGCGCCAGCAGCTTGGCCGCAGGGGGATCCTACGAGCAGTACTTC.